This T cell receptor beta chain was found in a study of Ad26.COV2.S vaccination and SARS-CoV-2 variants. Study in general: Ad26.COV2.S given intramuscularly, once or twice 56 days apart. Study-wide results and caveats: The TCR breadth and depth analyses may have understated or missed part of the total T cell responses. Responses of spike-specific T cells (both CD8+ and CD4+) reportedly showed substantial breadth after vaccination. With respect to non-spike TCR breadth, vaccine and placebo recipients were similar.

A remark on this clone: The target antigen is unknown.

The V gene's germline CDR1 is SGHVS and CDR2 FQNEAQ. This CDR3 is 12 amino acids long. V lost 5 bases, J lost 7 bases, and 11 bases lay in between. Noted treatment: 15 to 20 received Ad26.COV2.S at low or high dose, single or two shots; roughly 5 received placebo; per-sample allocation not given. Day 63 after the first injection of vaccine or placebo was the sampling time. Sequenced by immunoSEQ multiplex PCR; TCRdb stores in-frame clones only, minus some. The sample consists of 430,000 or so clones, approximately 92% of them appearing once. The source of this sequence is a person aged 18-65 years who received the Ad26.COV2.S COVID-19 vaccine or a placebo. The chain recombines TRBV7-8 with TRBJ1-1; D not resolved. This specimen was peripheral blood, taken in a trial of Ad26.COV2.S vaccine versus placebo. CDR3: CASSPPRSEAFF. The CDR3 DNA follows: TGTGCCAGCAGCCCCCCCCGGAGTGAAGCTTTCTTT. Combining the CDR3 with reference TRBV7-8 and TRBJ1-1 gives the whole variable domain GAGVSQSPRYKVAKRGQDVALRCDPISGHVSLFWYQQALGQGPEFLTYFQNEAQLDKSGLPSDRFFAERPEGSVSTLKIQRTQQEDSAVYLCASSPPRSEAFFGQGTRLTVV.